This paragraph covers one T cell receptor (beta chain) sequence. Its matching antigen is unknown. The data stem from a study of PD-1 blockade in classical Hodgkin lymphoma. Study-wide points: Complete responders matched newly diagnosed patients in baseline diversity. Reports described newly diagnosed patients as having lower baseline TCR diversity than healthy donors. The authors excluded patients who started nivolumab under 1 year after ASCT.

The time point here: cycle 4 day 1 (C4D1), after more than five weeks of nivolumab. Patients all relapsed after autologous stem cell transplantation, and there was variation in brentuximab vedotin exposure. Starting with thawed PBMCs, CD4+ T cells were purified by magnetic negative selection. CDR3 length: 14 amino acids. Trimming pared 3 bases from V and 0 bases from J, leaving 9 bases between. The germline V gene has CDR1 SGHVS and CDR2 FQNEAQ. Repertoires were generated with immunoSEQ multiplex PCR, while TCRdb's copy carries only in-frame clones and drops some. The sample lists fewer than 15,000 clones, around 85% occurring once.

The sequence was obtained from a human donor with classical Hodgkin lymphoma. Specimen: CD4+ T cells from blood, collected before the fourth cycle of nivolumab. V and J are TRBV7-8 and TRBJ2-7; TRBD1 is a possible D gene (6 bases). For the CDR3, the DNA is TGTGCCAGCAGCTTTTCGGGACACTCCTACGAGCAGTACTTC. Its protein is CASSFSGHSYEQYF.